The 30 T cell receptor beta chains below all came from one sample that was sequenced in a study of cytomegalovirus exposure and HLA in healthy donors. It was with 60 Vbeta and 13 Jbeta primers that the PCR ran. The method was immunoSEQ multiplex PCR; TCRdb's version includes in-frame clones alone and lacks a portion of them. This repertoire shows about 110,000 clones, about three quarters found once; its top ten account for 1.3%. Material: PBMCs. These receptors all come from a woman aged 25 to 39 in good health and CMV-seronegative.

The gene calls are TRBV28 and TRBJ2-1; 8 bases fit TRBD2. The CDR3 has 16 residues. CDR1 is MDHEN and CDR2 is SYDVKM in the germline V gene. The V segment lost 1 base and the J segment 6 bases; nucleotides outside the gene matches: 8. The CDR3 DNA follows: TGTGCCAGCAGTTTATTCGGGACTAGGATCTCCAATGAGCAGTTCTTC. Its protein is CASSLFGTRISNEQFF.

The chain combines TRBV7-9 with TRBJ2-1; D perhaps matches TRBD2 (5 bases). V lost 1 base to trimming and J lost 9 bases, with 10 bases between them. Germline CDR1 SEHNR, CDR2 FQNEAQ (reference sequence). The CDR3 runs 13 residues. The CDR3 DNA sequence: TGTGCCAGCAGCTTAGTGGCGGAGGTTGAGCAGTTCTTC. Amino acids: CASSLVAEVEQFF. Drawing the rest from reference TRBV7-9 and TRBJ2-1, the complete variable domain is DTGVSQNPRHKITKRGQNVTFRCDPISEHNRLYWYRQTLGQGPEFLTYFQNEAQLEKSRLLSDRFSAERPKGSFSTLEIQRTEQGDSAMYLCASSLVAEVEQFFGPGTRLTVL.

The rearrangement links TRBV10-3 to TRBJ2-7; TRBD2 agrees at 7 bases. With V trimmed by 4 bases and J by 5 bases, 11 bases remained unmatched. This CDR3 contains 15 residues. Per the germline V gene, CDR1 is ENHRY and CDR2 is SYGVKD. The chain's CDR3 is CAISGEAGRAHEQYF. The CDR3 DNA sequence: TGTGCCATCAGTGGAGAGGCGGGGAGGGCCCACGAGCAGTACTTC.

The rearrangement links TRBV9 to TRBJ1-2; D gene ambiguous. The CDR3 loop spans 13 amino acids. Per the germline V gene, CDR1 is SGDLS and CDR2 is YYNGEE. V lost 4 bases to trimming and J lost 1 base, with 8 bases between them. The CDR3 is CASSWLHNYGYTF. The CDR3 bases are TGTGCCAGCAGCTGGCTTCATAACTATGGCTACACCTTC. The whole variable domain, filled in from reference TRBV9 and TRBJ1-2, reads DSGVTQTPKHLITATGQRVTLRCSPRSGDLSVYWYQQSLDQGLQFLIQYYNGEERAKGNILERFSAQQFPDLHSELNLSSLELGDSALYFCASSWLHNYGYTFGSGTRLTVV.

The chain's CDR3 is CASSQVLGTGGNEKLFF. DNA of the CDR3: TGCGCCAGCAGCCAAGTTCTGGGGACAGGGGGAAATGAAAAACTGTTTTTT. The gene calls are TRBV4-1 and TRBJ1-4, with 11 nucleotides matching TRBD1. Germline V gene sequence: CDR1 MGHRA, CDR2 YSYEKL. The CDR3 consists of 17 residues. With V trimmed by 1 base and J by 5 bases, 6 bases remained unmatched.

V is TRBV27 and J is TRBJ1-1, with TRBD1 identical over 8 bases. This CDR3 comprises 14 residues. The V and J ends lost 5 bases and 3 bases, in that order; junction bases with no gene match: 5. Germline values: CDR1 MNHEY, CDR2 SMNVEV (reference sequence). The CDR3 bases are TGTGCCAGCAGTCTGAACAGGGGGTACACTGAAGCTTTCTTT. Its translation is CASSLNRGYTEAFF.

This clone appeared a single time. The V and J genes are TRBV6-5 and TRBJ1-2; D remains unclear. Germline V gene lookup returns CDR1 MNHEY and CDR2 SVGAGI. The CDR3 runs 13 residues. Trimming pared 5 bases from V and 6 bases from J, leaving 13 bases between. The CDR3, as DNA: TGTGCCAGCAGTCCCCTATCGGGGAATGGCTACACCTTC. It translates to CASSPLSGNGYTF.

Worth noting for this clone: One end of the junction varies from germline; a read error may be responsible. In the same sample, other DNA sequences code for this CDR3. The chain recombines TRBV6-5 with TRBJ1-2; D ambiguous. The CDR3 sequence is 12 residues long. The germline V gene has CDR1 MNHEY and CDR2 SVGAGI. The CDR3 reads CASSTFDNGYTF. DNA for the CDR3: TGCGCCAGCAGTACATTCGACAATGGCTACACCTTC.

This sequence joins TRBV5-6 and TRBJ2-1, with D unresolved. Trimming cost V 3 bases and J 7 bases, with 11 bases left between them. The germline CDR1 and CDR2 sequences are SGHDT and YYEEEE. CDR3 size: 13 residues. Written as DNA, the CDR3 is TGTGCCAGCAGCTCCAGTCCTTGGAATGAGCAGTTCTTC. Its protein is CASSSSPWNEQFF.

V gene TRBV28 combines with J gene TRBJ2-7; 7 nucleotides agree with TRBD1. This CDR3 comprises 13 residues. Trimming at V came to 6 bases and at J to 5 bases, leaving 7 bases not matched to a gene. CDR1 is MDHEN and CDR2 is SYDVKM in the germline V gene. CDR3 bases: TGTGCCAGCAGAGAACAGGGGATGGACGAGCAGTACTTC. Translation: CASREQGMDEQYF.

The chain employs TRBV11-2 and TRBJ2-6, with 10 bases fitting TRBD2. Germline CDR1 reads SGHAT; CDR2 reads FQNNGV. Losses at the gene ends were 6 bases for V and 0 bases for J; bases not matched to a gene: 2. This CDR3 is built from 16 residues. CDR3 sequence (DNA): TGTGCCAGCAGAACTAGCGGGGACTCTGGGGCCAACGTCCTGACTTTC. It is translated as CASRTSGDSGANVLTF.

This chain connects TRBV2 to TRBJ1-5; D gene ambiguous. The V end lost 6 bases, the J end lost 3 bases, and 9 bases lay between the germline ends. Per the germline V gene, CDR1 is SNHLY and CDR2 is FYNNEI. This CDR3 region has 13 residues. The CDR3 region has the DNA TGTGCCAGCAGACAGACGTTCAATCAGCCCCAGCATTTT. Translating it yields CASRQTFNQPQHF.

The chain carries TRBV7-2 and TRBJ1-2; 7 bases fit TRBD1. V dropped 5 bases and J dropped 8; count of bases not matched to a gene: 14. The CDR3 has 15 amino acids. Looked up from germline, CDR1 is SGHTA and CDR2 is FQGNSA. The CDR3 here is CASSQLSRQGVGYTF. The CDR3 DNA reads as TGTGCCAGCAGCCAGCTTTCGAGACAGGGAGTAGGCTACACCTTC. The full variable domain, completed using reference TRBV7-2 and TRBJ1-2, is GAGVSQSPSNKVTEKGKDVELRCDPISGHTALYWYRQSLGQGLEFLIYFQGNSAPDKSGLPSDRFSAERTGGSVSTLTIQRTQQEDSAVYLCASSQLSRQGVGYTFGSGTRLTVV.

The genes are TRBV29-1 and TRBJ2-6; possible D gene TRBD1, 6 bases. Germline CDR1 reads SQVTM; CDR2 reads ANQGSEA. With 0 bases removed from V and 4 bases from J, the gap between germline ends came to 7 bases. The CDR3 sequence is 14 residues long. CDR3 bases: TGCAGCGTTGAAGATAGGGGGGGGGCCAACGTCCTGACTTTC. Amino acids: CSVEDRGGANVLTF.

CDR3: CASGQGNNSPLHF. As DNA, the CDR3 is TGTGCCAGCGGACAGGGGAATAATTCACCCCTCCACTTT. The genes are TRBV25-1 and TRBJ1-6; 9 bases map to TRBD1. V gave up 8 bases and J gave up 5 bases; unmatched junction bases: 1. The CDR3 has 13 amino acids. CDR1 and CDR2 (germline): MGHDK, SYGVNS.

The CDR3 region is CASSLDGQGRTGNTIYF. DNA for the CDR3: TGCGCCAGCAGCTTGGATGGCCAGGGGCGGACTGGAAACACCATATATTTT. This chain connects TRBV5-1 to TRBJ1-3; D perhaps matches TRBD1 (6 bases). This CDR3 contains 17 residues. V was trimmed by 0 bases and J by 2 bases, leaving 15 bases between them. Germline CDR1 is SGHRS and CDR2 is YFSETQ. The full variable domain, completed using reference TRBV5-1 and TRBJ1-3, is KAGVTQTPRYLIKTRGQQVTLSCSPISGHRSVSWYQQTPGQGLQFLFEYFSETQRNKGNFPGRFSGRQFSNSRSEMNVSTLELGDSALYLCASSLDGQGRTGNTIYFGEGSWLTVV.

The chain uses TRBV7-8 and TRBJ2-6, with a weak D call TRBD1 (6 bases). The CDR3 length is 17 residues. Trimming pared 3 bases from V and 0 bases from J, leaving 12 bases between. Germline V lookup: CDR1 SGHVS, CDR2 FQNEAQ. CDR3 region: CASSFMRGSSGANVLTF. CDR3 DNA: TGTGCCAGCAGCTTTATGAGGGGGAGCTCTGGGGCCAACGTCCTGACTTTC.

The chain combines TRBV4-1 with TRBJ2-7, with 8 bases matching TRBD2. The J segment lost 2 bases and the V segment lost 0 bases, leaving 3 bases of the junction unmatched. Germline CDR1 is MGHRA and CDR2 is YSYEKL. This CDR3 region has 15 residues. CDR3 protein: CASSQDEREPYEQYF. The CDR3 nucleotides read TGCGCCAGCAGCCAAGACGAGCGGGAGCCCTACGAGCAGTACTTC.

In this sample, this clone turned up once. This chain joins TRBV29-1 and TRBJ2-1; D is unresolved. This CDR3 has 14 residues. The germline V gene encodes CDR1 SQVTM and CDR2 ANQGSEA. V shed 2 bases and J shed 0 bases, with 8 bases lying between them. The CDR3 region is CSVENPRSYNEQFF. Written as DNA, the CDR3 is TGCAGCGTTGAAAATCCGCGCTCCTACAATGAGCAGTTCTTC.

This chain uses TRBV6-1 with TRBJ2-7, with 7 positions matching TRBD2. Losses at the gene ends were 4 bases for V and 4 bases for J; bases not matched to a gene: 7. Per the germline V gene, CDR1 is MNHNS and CDR2 is SASEGT. The CDR3 consists of 14 residues. In DNA, the CDR3 is TGTGCCAGCAGTGGGGGGGGAACGTCGTACGAGCAGTACTTC. This encodes CASSGGGTSYEQYF.

This clone was found once. V and J are TRBV4-3 and TRBJ2-7; tentatively, D is TRBD2 (5 bases). Germline CDR1 reads LGHNA; CDR2 reads YSLEER. CDR3 length equals 16 residues. V shed 0 bases and J shed 3 bases, with 15 bases lying between them. CDR3 DNA: TGCGCCAGCAGCCAAGAATTTAGCGCGAAGTTCTACGAGCAGTACTTC. This sequence encodes CASSQEFSAKFYEQYF.

The chain couples TRBV28 to TRBJ2-5, with TRBD1 matching 10 bases. This CDR3 is 14 amino acids long. V dropped 8 bases and J dropped 4; count of bases not matched to a gene: 7. The germline CDR1 and CDR2 sequences are MDHEN and SYDVKM. CDR3 loop: CASWGQGTGETQYF. The CDR3 region has the DNA TGTGCCAGCTGGGGACAGGGGACGGGAGAGACCCAGTACTTC.

V is TRBV7-2 and J is TRBJ2-2, with TRBD2 identical over 13 bases. J was trimmed by 6 bases and V by 0 bases; bases with no gene match: 4. The CDR3 is made up of 17 amino acids. From germline, CDR1 is SGHTA and CDR2 FQGNSA. CDR3 region: CASSLALAGGPAGELFF. The CDR3 DNA sequence: TGTGCCAGCAGCTTAGCACTAGCGGGGGGGCCGGCCGGGGAGCTGTTTTTT. Complete variable domain (other parts from reference TRBV7-2 and TRBJ2-2): GAGVSQSPSNKVTEKGKDVELRCDPISGHTALYWYRQSLGQGLEFLIYFQGNSAPDKSGLPSDRFSAERTGGSVSTLTIQRTQQEDSAVYLCASSLALAGGPAGELFFGEGSRLTVL.

V and J are TRBV19 and TRBJ2-7; unclear D gene. The CDR3 contains 14 residues. Germline V gene sequence: CDR1 LNHDA, CDR2 SQIVND (reference sequence). V lost 5 bases and J 1 base, leaving 12 bases between the germline ends. This chain's CDR3 is CASSVSGSSYEQYF. The CDR3 DNA reads TGTGCCAGTAGTGTGTCAGGTTCATCCTACGAGCAGTACTTC. The full variable domain, with the rest looked up from reference TRBV19 and TRBJ2-7, is DGGITQSPKYLFRKEGQNVTLSCEQNLNHDAMYWYRQDPGQGLRLIYYSQIVNDFQKGDIAEGYSVSREKKESFPLTVTSAQKNPTAFYLCASSVSGSSYEQYFGPGTRLTVT.

The chain couples TRBV7-9 to TRBJ2-5; D gene ambiguous. V gave up 5 bases and J gave up 2 bases, with 12 bases separating them. Germline values: CDR1 SEHNR, CDR2 FQNEAQ (reference sequence). This CDR3 is built from 14 residues. The DNA for the CDR3 is TGTGCCAGCAGCATAGGCGTGATACAAGAGACCCAGTACTTC. Translation gives CASSIGVIQETQYF.

CDR3 coding DNA: TGTGCCAGCCGGGGGTTGGGGCAAGAGACCCAGTACTTC. Protein: CASRGLGQETQYF. This chain joins TRBV28 and TRBJ2-5; TRBD2 might be the D (6 bases). This CDR3 is 13 amino acids long. CDR1 is MDHEN and CDR2 is SYDVKM in the germline V gene. The V end was cut by 8 bases, the J end by 2 bases, with 12 bases between.

The V call is TRBV2, the J call TRBJ2-1; 8 bases are shared with TRBD1. CDR1 is SNHLY, CDR2 FYNNEI, per germline. This CDR3 comprises 15 residues. J lost 2 bases, V lost 3 bases, and 3 bases had no gene match. The DNA of the CDR3 is TGTGCCAGCAGTGACGGACAGGGTGCCTACAATGAGCAGTTCTTC. This sequence encodes CASSDGQGAYNEQFF.

The rearrangement uses TRBV7-8 and TRBJ1-2, with a possible D match to TRBD1 (5 bases). The CDR3 extends over 13 amino acids. V was cut by 2 bases and J by 8 bases, with 12 bases left in between. Germline CDR1 and CDR2: SGHVS and FQNEAQ. CDR3 DNA sequence: TGTGCCAGCAGCTTATCAGGGAATGTAGGCTACACCTTC. It codes for CASSLSGNVGYTF.

The chain combines TRBV5-1 with TRBJ1-2, with 8 bases that match TRBD1. Losses at the gene ends were 0 bases for V and 4 bases for J; bases not matched to a gene: 2. Germline V CDR1 and CDR2: SGHRS, YFSETQ. The CDR3 covers 14 residues. The CDR3 spells CASSLVQGAYGYTF. CDR3 DNA: TGCGCCAGCAGCTTGGTGCAGGGGGCCTATGGCTACACCTTC.

V is TRBV6-1 and J is TRBJ2-1; TRBD2 aligns across 8 bases. The CDR3 loop spans 14 amino acids. Germline V lookup: CDR1 MNHNS, CDR2 SASEGT. Trimming removed 8 bases from V and 7 bases from J; junction bases left unmatched: 10. The CDR3 bases are TGTGCCAGCCAGGTCGGGGGGGGCCGAAATGAGCAGTTCTTC. Translation gives CASQVGGGRNEQFF.